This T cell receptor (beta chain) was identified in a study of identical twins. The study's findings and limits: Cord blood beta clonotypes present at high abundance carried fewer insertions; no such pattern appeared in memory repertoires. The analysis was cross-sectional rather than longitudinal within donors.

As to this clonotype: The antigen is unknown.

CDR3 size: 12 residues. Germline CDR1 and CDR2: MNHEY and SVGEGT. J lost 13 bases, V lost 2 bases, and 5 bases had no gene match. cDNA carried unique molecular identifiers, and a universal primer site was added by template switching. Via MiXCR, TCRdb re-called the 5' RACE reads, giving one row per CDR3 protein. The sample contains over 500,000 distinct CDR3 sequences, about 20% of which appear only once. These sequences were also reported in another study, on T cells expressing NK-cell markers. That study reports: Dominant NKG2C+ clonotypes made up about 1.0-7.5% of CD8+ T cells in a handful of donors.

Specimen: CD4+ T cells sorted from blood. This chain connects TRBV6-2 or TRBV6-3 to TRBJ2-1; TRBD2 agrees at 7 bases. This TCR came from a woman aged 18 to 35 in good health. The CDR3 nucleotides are TGTGCCAGCAGTTACCGGGGACTACTCCAGTTCTTC. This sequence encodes CASSYRGLLQFF.